The 5 T cell receptor beta chains in this list originate from one sample, sequenced in a study of T cell responses to AZD1222 COVID-19 vaccine. Here immunoSEQ multiplex PCR was the method, and the copy in TCRdb shows in-frame clones only, minus some. The table has about 100,000 clones, around 87% seen once; the top ten hold 3.5% to 4.5%. Sequences were derived from peripheral blood, sampled on day 0 of MenACWY control vaccination. The receptors come from an adult in good health.

The chain combines TRBV2 with TRBJ1-2; the D is unclear. The germline V gene has CDR1 SNHLY and CDR2 FYNNEI. Between the trimmed V and J ends, which lost 3 bases and 3 bases, there was a span of 11 bases. This CDR3 region has 14 residues. This chain's CDR3 is CASSEAGPDYGYTF. CDR3 nucleotides: TGTGCCAGCAGTGAGGCGGGCCCAGACTATGGCTACACCTTC.

The J gene is TRBJ2-5, the V gene TRBV28; D possibly corresponds to TRBD2 (7 bases). Per the germline V gene, CDR1 is MDHEN and CDR2 is SYDVKM. The V end lost 4 bases, the J end lost 5 bases, and 14 bases lay between the germline ends. The CDR3 is made up of 14 amino acids. The CDR3 sequence: CASSSGGPGETQYF. In DNA form, the CDR3 reads TGTGCCAGCAGTTCCGGGGGGCCTGGGGAGACCCAGTACTTC.

This clone came up a few times. The chain recombines TRBV10-3 with TRBJ1-2; D is undetermined. Germline-derived CDR1 and CDR2 are ENHRY and SYGVKD. Between the trimmed V and J ends, which lost 3 bases and 8 bases, there was a span of 10 bases. This CDR3 comprises 12 residues. In DNA, the CDR3 is TGTGCCATCAGTGAACGGGAAGGAGGCTACACCTTC. Its protein product is CAISEREGGYTF.

The gene calls are TRBV25-1 and TRBJ1-2; D is uncertain. In germline, CDR1 is MGHDK, CDR2 SYGVNS. The CDR3 covers 12 residues. Trimming removed 4 bases from V and 4 bases from J, with 7 bases in between. CDR3 sequence (DNA): TGTGCCAGCAGTGTGGGAGTCTATGGCTACACCTTC. This codes for CASSVGVYGYTF.

The genes are TRBV6-4 and TRBJ1-2, with D possibly matching TRBD1 (5 bases). The germline V gene has CDR1 MRHNA and CDR2 SNTAGT. V was clipped by 0 bases and J by 5 bases, with 16 bases between them. This CDR3 is built from 16 residues. The DNA of the CDR3 is TGTGCCAGCAGTGACTCGGCCGGGGCGGAGGGTTATGGCTACACCTTC. Encoded protein: CASSDSAGAEGYGYTF.